A selection of T cell receptor beta chains follows, all from one sample in a study of human T cells and chemical hapten exposure. TCRdb analysed the RACE reads with MiXCR anew, one entry per CDR3 protein. The sample carries over 300,000 distinct CDR3 sequences, roughly 4.6% recorded once. This specimen consisted of whole blood, obtained in connection with sensitization to the hapten diphenylcyclopropenone (DPC). These receptors were obtained from a woman aged 45 to 65 with alopecia areata. Some clones in this sample may be carry-over from other donors' samples. The CDR3 runs from the conserved cysteine through the conserved F or W. D genes are given only for firm matches.

D gene	V gene	J gene	CDR3 protein
NA	TRBV6-5	TRBJ1-6	CASSYSERSPLHF
TRBD2	TRBV5-1	TRBJ2-5	CASSLLMTSGTQETQYF
TRBD1	TRBV18	TRBJ2-7	CASSPGQGRNEQYF
TRBD2	TRBV20-1	TRBJ2-7	CSATGLAGANPYEQYF
NA	TRBV10-3	TRBJ1-5	CAISGQGRGNQPQHF
NA	TRBV6-5	TRBJ1-5	CASSPLAGSGDQPQHF
NA	TRBV3-1	TRBJ2-2	CASSQGLNTGELFF
TRBD2	TRBV11-2	TRBJ2-1	CASSFLRGGRLEDEQFF
NA	TRBV29-1	TRBJ2-1	CSVDGGENEQFF
TRBD1	TRBV10-3	TRBJ1-2	CAITWDREDGYTF
TRBD1	TRBV9	TRBJ2-3	CASSVESGGDTQYF
NA	TRBV7-2	TRBJ1-2	CAKTAGEGYTF
NA	TRBV20-1	TRBJ2-5	CSARGYLKRETQYF
TRBD2	TRBV4-1	TRBJ2-3	CASSQALAGGVTDTQYF
NA	TRBV6-6	TRBJ2-5	CASSSTGTATQYF
NA	TRBV27	TRBJ2-3	CASTGANTQYF
NA	TRBV7-2	TRBJ1-4	CASSLFGEKLFF
NA	TRBV6-2/TRBV6-3	TRBJ2-1	CASSYSNHPGVNEQFF
NA	TRBV7-2	TRBJ2-5	CASSPGGRVKGETQYF
NA	TRBV6-2/TRBV6-3	TRBJ1-5	CASSYLPNGNQPQHF
NA	TRBV11-2	TRBJ1-3	CASSLGVPGSGNTIYF
NA	TRBV7-9	TRBJ2-5	CASSPYGTSVMGQETQYF
NA	TRBV27	TRBJ1-5	CASRGQGDQPQHF
TRBD1	TRBV6-2/TRBV6-3	TRBJ1-2	CASSSPGTGDSYGYTF
TRBD2	TRBV7-2	TRBJ2-7	CASSWTSGEQYEQYF
TRBD1	TRBV7-9	TRBJ2-5	CASSLDRGPQETQYF
NA	TRBV7-2	TRBJ1-2	CASSLSPSGIGFYGYTF
NA	TRBV6-6	TRBJ2-5	CASSREPQETQYF
NA	TRBV27	TRBJ2-3	CASSSDSWSTDTQYF
NA	TRBV27	TRBJ1-2	CASSPTALGRYGYTF
TRBD1	TRBV27	TRBJ2-7	CASTAGTGAYEQYF
TRBD1	TRBV6-5	TRBJ2-7	CASSLLDPGQGPGQYF
NA	TRBV7-2	TRBJ1-5	CASSVRSNGNQPQHF
TRBD1	TRBV4-3	TRBJ2-7	CASSQAGRTGGHEQYF
TRBD2	TRBV12-3/TRBV12-4	TRBJ2-1	CASSSRGLVFHEQFF
NA	TRBV13	TRBJ2-1	CASTPTEGKDNEQFF
TRBD1	TRBV18	TRBJ2-5	CASSPSTGGETQYF
TRBD2	TRBV29-1	TRBJ2-1	CSVKLAGYNEQFF
TRBD2	TRBV7-9	TRBJ2-1	CASSRTPETTSGWQFF
NA	TRBV29-1	TRBJ2-7	CSAPGQNGEQYF
TRBD2	TRBV30	TRBJ2-5	CAWNRDYKETQYF
TRBD1	TRBV19	TRBJ2-2	CASNPPGQVTGELFF
TRBD2	TRBV29-1	TRBJ2-3	CSVVAGTSGSWDTQYF
NA	TRBV5-1	TRBJ2-3	CASSLEGKRGTDTQYF
TRBD1	TRBV27	TRBJ2-1	CASTQGALGGNEQFF
NA	TRBV27	TRBJ1-5	CASSLVGESNQPQHF
NA	TRBV18	TRBJ2-4	CASSPPGKNIQYF
TRBD1	TRBV6-1	TRBJ2-4	CASRTGFNIQYF
NA	TRBV28	TRBJ1-2	CASLGGGRGYTF
TRBD1	TRBV9	TRBJ2-7	CASSPGDSFYEQYF
NA	TRBV6-5	TRBJ2-4	CAILGHLAKNIQYF
NA	TRBV3-1	TRBJ2-7	CASSLWNYEQYF
NA	TRBV7-2	TRBJ2-3	CASSRGPTDTQYF
NA	TRBV27	TRBJ1-2	CASSDINYGYTF
TRBD2	TRBV3-1	TRBJ2-1	CASSQASGRINEQFF